The 14 T cell receptor beta chains below come from one sample, sequenced in a study. TCRdb reprocessed the RT-PCR reads via MiXCR and lists one record per CDR3 protein. Altogether about 680,000 distinct CDR3 sequences are present, approximately 14% being singletons, with the ten largest covering roughly 4%. The sample was memory CD4+ T cells from blood. The receptor set was obtained from a female donor in good health, serving as a healthy control.

V is TRBV5-1 and J is TRBJ2-7; TRBD1 matches 8 bases. This CDR3 contains 14 residues. Germline V gives CDR1 SGHRS, CDR2 YFSETQ. The V gene end was trimmed by 4 bases and the J gene end by 5 bases; junction bases not matched to a gene: 8. CDR3 sequence: CASSQDRVAHEQYF. The CDR3 DNA sequence: TGCGCCAGCAGCCAGGACAGGGTAGCCCACGAGCAGTACTTC.

The chain has TRBV6-1 and TRBJ1-1, with 7 positions matching TRBD1. CDR1 MNHNS and CDR2 SASEGT come from the germline V gene. After removal of 0 bases from V and 10 bases from J, the junction contained 5 bases not matched to a gene. This CDR3 has 13 residues. The CDR3 DNA sequence: TGTGCCAGCAGTGAAGCGACAGGGAGGACAGCTTTCTTT. Protein product: CASSEATGRTAFF.

This clonotype was seen a handful of times. J is TRBJ1-3 and V is TRBV7-2; a possible D gene is TRBD1 (6 bases). Germline CDR1 reads SGHTA; CDR2 reads FQGNSA. The CDR3 spans 16 residues. V was cut by 3 bases and J by 4 bases, with 16 bases left in between. This CDR3 is CASSFSGGQEGNTIYF. The CDR3 DNA reads TGTGCCAGCAGCTTTAGCGGGGGGCAGGAGGGAAACACCATATATTTT.

This clonotype was counted between two and nine times. The chain recombines TRBV28 with TRBJ1-1; D not resolved. The CDR3 is 14 residues long. Trimming removed 4 bases at V and 5 bases at J, with 14 bases between. CDR1 is MDHEN and CDR2 is SYDVKM in the germline V gene. The CDR3 here is CASSSHTKRTEAFF. DNA for the CDR3: TGTGCCAGCAGTTCGCACACAAAGAGGACTGAAGCTTTCTTT.

This clonotype was observed many times. The gene calls are TRBV6-1 and TRBJ1-5, with no clear D. CDR1 is MNHNS, CDR2 SASEGT, per germline. The CDR3 contains 14 residues. The V end lost 2 bases, the J end lost 2 bases, and 7 bases lay between the germline ends. The CDR3 coding sequence is TGTGCCAGCAGTGAACGGGTGGGCAATCAGCCCCAGCATTTT. This codes for CASSERVGNQPQHF.

CDR3 in DNA: TGTGCCAGCGGGCAGCAACTCGGGCAGATTACAGGGATTCAGTACTTC. It translates to CASGQQLGQITGIQYF. The chain carries TRBV27 and TRBJ2-4; TRBD1 is a possible D gene (6 bases). This CDR3 contains 16 residues. The germline V gene encodes CDR1 MNHEY and CDR2 SMNVEV (reference sequence). V dropped 8 bases and J dropped 10 bases, with 27 bases sitting between them.

A word on this clonotype: The junction does not match germline at one end; this may be a read error. The chain uses TRBV4-3 and TRBJ1-1; 8 bases match TRBD1. CDR3 length: 16 amino acids. Germline loops: CDR1 LGHNA, CDR2 YSLEER. The CDR3 nucleotides are TGCGCCAACAGCCAAAGCCGACAGGGGAGAAACACTGAAGCTTTCTTT. Translated, it gives CANSQSRQGRNTEAFF.

The chain joins TRBV7-2 to TRBJ2-1, with 11 bases aligning to TRBD1. With 3 bases clipped from V and 3 bases from J, the junction kept 4 bases outside the gene matches. The CDR3 is 16 residues long. From germline, CDR1 is SGHTA and CDR2 FQGNSA. The CDR3: CASSFTGTGGYNEQFF. CDR3 DNA sequence: TGTGCCAGCAGCTTCACCGGGACAGGGGGCTACAATGAGCAGTTCTTC.

The rearrangement uses TRBV18 and TRBJ1-6; 8 bases agree with TRBD1. There are 16 residues in the CDR3. V lost 3 bases, J lost 7 bases, and 8 bases stayed unmatched. Germline assignment: CDR1 KGHSH and CDR2 LQKENI. The CDR3, as DNA: TGTGCCAGCTCACCGCTTGGGACAGGTGGCAATTCACCCCTCCACTTT. Translation: CASSPLGTGGNSPLHF.

The rearrangement links TRBV27 to TRBJ2-7, with 10 bases aligning to TRBD1. CDR1 is MNHEY, CDR2 SMNVEV, per germline (reference sequence). V was pared by 5 bases and J by 6 bases, with 7 bases of the junction left unmatched. This CDR3 contains 14 residues. CDR3 in DNA: TGTGCCAGCAGTCGAAGGGACAGGGGTGGCGAGCAGTACTTC. This translates into CASSRRDRGGEQYF.

This clonotype has a handful of counts. This sequence joins TRBV20-1 and TRBJ1-1; a weak D match, TRBD1 (5 bases). V shed 4 bases and J shed 0 bases, with 15 bases lying between them. The germline gives CDR1 DFQATT, CDR2 SNEGSKA (reference sequence). CDR3 size: 15 residues. The CDR3 reads CSAMGDGTLNTEAFF. Here the CDR3 DNA reads TGCAGTGCTATGGGGGACGGGACGTTGAACACTGAAGCTTTCTTT.

The table lists this clonotype with many counts. The chain has TRBV10-3 and TRBJ1-6, with a weak D call TRBD1 (5 bases). The CDR3 length is 13 residues. V lost 3 bases, J lost 10 bases, and 10 bases lay in between. CDR1 and CDR2 from the germline V gene are ENHRY and SYGVKD. The CDR3 DNA reads as TGTGCCATCAGTGATTCAGGGTTGTCACCCCTCCACTTT. This encodes CAISDSGLSPLHF.

The chain is built from TRBV19 and TRBJ2-1; 8 positions agree with TRBD2. Germline CDR1 and CDR2: LNHDA and SQIVND (reference sequence). The CDR3 contains 13 residues. With 8 bases clipped from V and 4 bases from J, the junction kept 4 bases outside the gene matches. The CDR3 nucleotides are TGTGCCAGTCGAAGCGGGGGATACAATGAGCAGTTCTTC. This gives the protein CASRSGGYNEQFF.

In this sample, this clonotype turned up many times. This chain uses TRBV6-5 with TRBJ1-2; 7 bases match TRBD1. J was trimmed by 4 bases and V by 5 bases; bases with no gene match: 7. The CDR3 is made up of 14 amino acids. Germline CDR1 and CDR2: MNHEY and SVGAGI. DNA of the CDR3: TGTGCCAGCAGTAGGGACAGTGACTTCTATGGCTACACCTTC. This gives the protein CASSRDSDFYGYTF.